This T cell receptor beta chain originates from a study of T cell responses to AZD1222 COVID-19 vaccine. Across the study: Investigators merged groups given second doses at roughly 4 or roughly 12 weeks.

The germline V and J ends were trimmed by 2 bases and 2 bases, with 4 bases remaining between them. Germline V lookup: CDR1 SGHTA, CDR2 FQGTGA. CDR3 length equals 14 residues. General study results and limits: No repertoire was sampled before or during the peak T cell response, only after it. Two AZD1222 doses significantly raised spike-specific TCR breadth and depth over controls.

Concerning this clone itself: Its matching antigen is unknown.

Profiled with immunoSEQ multiplex PCR; TCRdb holds only in-frame clones, not every one. Of around 140,000 clones listed, 85% to 95% are singletons. This rearrangement joins TRBV7-3 to TRBJ1-6; no clear D gene. The material was peripheral blood, obtained on day 0 of AZD1222 vaccination. This sequence originates from an adult in good health. The CDR3 loop is CASSLQPYNSPLHF. The CDR3 region has the DNA TGTGCCAGCAGCTTACAACCCTATAATTCACCCCTCCACTTT.